These T cell receptor beta chains were read from a single sample in a study of blood T cell repertoires in COVID-19. Repertoires were generated with immunoSEQ multiplex PCR, while TCRdb's copy carries only in-frame clones and drops some. The sample contains approximately 500,000 clones, approximately 91% of which appear only once. Sequenced: peripheral blood. Receptors were obtained from a woman in her 50s with COVID-19, enrolled during active disease. Each CDR3 is given with its conserved first and last residue. Each record gives: D gene, V gene, clone size, J gene, CDR3 protein, CDR3 DNA. D genes are given only for firm matches. Expanded clones get a size class; other rows say once, few or many, or leave the size out.

.	TRBV19	.	TRBJ2-7	CASRSQGHEQYF	TGTGCCAGTAGATCGCAGGGTCACGAGCAGTACTTC
.	TRBV5-4	.	TRBJ1-1	CASSSPLPGDTEAFF	TGTGCCAGCAGCTCCCCCCTACCCGGTGACACTGAAGCTTTCTTT
.	TRBV12-3/TRBV12-4	.	TRBJ2-4	CASSFSGKNIQYF	TGTGCCAGCAGTTTCTCGGGCAAAAACATTCAGTACTTC
.	TRBV21-1	.	TRBJ2-7	CASSEGRGGRRGEQYF	TGTGCCAGCAGCGAAGGACGGGGCGGCCGCCGGGGGGAGCAGTACTTC
.	TRBV2	.	TRBJ1-2	CASSDTVGYTF	TGTGCCAGCAGTGATACGGTGGGCTACACCTTC
.	TRBV12-3/TRBV12-4	.	TRBJ1-2	CASSFGGGGYTF	TGTGCCAGCAGTTTTGGGGGAGGCGGCTACACCTTC
.	TRBV14	.	TRBJ1-2	CASSQGPLSGYTF	TGTGCCAGCAGCCAGGGCCCTCTATCTGGCTACACCTTC
.	TRBV19	.	TRBJ1-5	CASSIVPPPAGVGQPQHF	TGTGCCAGTAGTATAGTACCCCCGCCGGCAGGGGTAGGGCAGCCCCAGCATTTT
TRBD1	TRBV5-1	once	TRBJ1-6	CASSFGTDSSYNSPLHF	TGCGCCAGCAGCTTCGGGACAGACAGCTCCTATAATTCACCCCTCCACTTT
.	TRBV5-4	.	TRBJ2-3	CASKTGGGSLTDTQYF	TGTGCCAGCAAAACAGGGGGGGGGTCCCTCACAGATACGCAGTATTTT
.	TRBV7-8	.	TRBJ1-6	CASSLARRNSPLHF	TGTGCCAGCAGCTTAGCGCGGAGAAATTCACCCCTCCACTTT
TRBD1	TRBV27	.	TRBJ2-7	CASSPPGTETYEQYF	TGTGCCAGCAGTCCCCCCGGGACAGAGACCTACGAGCAGTACTTC
.	TRBV21-1	.	TRBJ1-2	CASIATGDGYTF	TGTGCCAGCATCGCGACAGGCGATGGCTACACCTTC